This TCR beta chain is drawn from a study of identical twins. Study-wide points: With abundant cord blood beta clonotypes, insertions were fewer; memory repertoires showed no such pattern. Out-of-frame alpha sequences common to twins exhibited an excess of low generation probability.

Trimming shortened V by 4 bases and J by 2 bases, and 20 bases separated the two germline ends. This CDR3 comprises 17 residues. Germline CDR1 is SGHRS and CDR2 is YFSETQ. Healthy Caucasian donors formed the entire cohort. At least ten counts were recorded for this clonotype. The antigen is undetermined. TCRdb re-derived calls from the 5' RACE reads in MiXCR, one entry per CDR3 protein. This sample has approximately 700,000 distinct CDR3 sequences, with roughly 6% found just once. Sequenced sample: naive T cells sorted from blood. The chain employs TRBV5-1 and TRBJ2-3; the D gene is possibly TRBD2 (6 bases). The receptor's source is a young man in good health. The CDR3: CASSTSGLAGSTDTQYF. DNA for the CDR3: TGCGCCAGCAGCACATCCGGCCTCGCGGGATCCACAGATACGCAGTATTTT.